This T cell receptor beta chain emerged from a study of blood T cell repertoires in COVID-19. In the study overall: COVID-19 samples from acute and convalescent phases originated in the United States, Italy and Spain. Sources were T cells, B-cell-depleted T cells, or PBMCs; the material itself was cDNA or gDNA.

Between the trimmed V and J ends, which lost 2 bases and 1 base, there was a span of 6 bases. Germline CDR1 is SGDLS and CDR2 is YYNGEE. There are 13 residues in the CDR3. In the original workflow: Quantification of nucleated cells was approximated via reference gene primer amplification. Sequencing used immunoSEQ multiplex PCR; TCRdb keeps in-frame clones, though not all of them. V and J calls and clone size are those listed in that table; D and trimming were worked out from the DNA. Among approximately 37,000 clones, around nine tenths were seen once, and the ten largest hold 8.5% to 10%. This sequence was found in a human donor in a cohort sampled during active COVID-19. The sample taken for sequencing was peripheral blood. V gene TRBV9 combines with J gene TRBJ1-1; D is unresolved. The CDR3 loop is CASSVVRNTEAFF. CDR3 DNA: TGTGCCAGCAGCGTCGTCAGGAACACTGAAGCTTTCTTT.